This TCR beta chain was sequenced during a study of blood T cell repertoires in COVID-19 (dated by TCRdb to about 2020). Notes on the research overall: The collaborator samples originated in the United States, Italy and Spain and spanned the acute and convalescent phases of COVID-19. The material from the prospective study consisted of cDNA or gDNA derived from T cells, B-cell-depleted T cells, or PBMCs. Subjects who had been exposed to COVID-19, were actively infected with it, or had recovered from it provided the deeply sampled blood TCRbeta repertoires that made up the dataset. The repertoires were released in a freely available public database meant as a resource for research on the immune response to SARS-CoV-2. Samples were obtained from the ongoing ImmuneRACE study (first 160 participants) and from 1,254 subjects provided by 6 global collaborators. The sample metadata nearly always contained a de-identified subject ID, COVID-19 status, age in years and sex. Where available, HLA class I and class II types were taken from metadata supplied by the sample provider and were not determined by assay-based typing. Overall results and qualifications from the work: How much clinical and demographic metadata was included differed by source and by participant, and the metadata was provided uncurated.

At the junction V is shortened by 3 bases and J by 5 bases; bases outside the gene matches: 3. The cysteine opens and the phenylalanine closes a CDR3 of 13 amino acids. Only the CDR3 DNA is retained, 39 bases long and in frame from the first base. One collaborating source in Seattle enrolled patients during active infection and followed them longitudinally through the course of disease. The collaborating institutions used their own protocols to collect whole blood in K2EDTA tubes. For TCRbeta analysis, collaborators shipped samples as frozen whole blood, isolated PBMCs, or DNA extracted from either of those sample types. TCRbeta CDR3 regions were amplified from genomic DNA by means of the immunoSEQ Assay, a bias-controlled multiplex PCR. In the authors' own workflow: The number of nucleated cells in each sample was estimated from the amplification of reference gene primers within the assay. To quantify the absolute abundance of each unique TCRbeta CDR3 rearrangement, sequence reads were collapsed and filtered. For each sample, productive Simpson clonality was calculated as the square root of Simpson's diversity index across productive rearrangements. TCRdb took this table from immuneACCESS and kept in-frame rearrangements with V and J called. Such tables lack part of the clones; where checked against another copy, unresolved V genes explain under half of the gap, and the rest is unexplained. V and J calls and clone size come straight from that table; D and trimming were deduced from the DNA. The sample table contains a few hundred thousand clones; only one count was recorded for about 87% of them. Around 12% of the sample belongs to the ten largest clones.

Notes on this clone: No antigen is known for it. Base qualities are not recorded, but no much larger clone differs from it by a single base. Other DNA sequences from this sample encode an identical CDR3 as well.

The TCR originated in a woman aged 45-59 years with COVID-19, enrolled during active disease. The chain was built from TRBV12-3 or TRBV12-4 and TRBJ1-2, with 7 middle bases fitting TRBD1. Sequenced material: peripheral blood. The DNA sequence reads TGTGCCAGCAGTTTGGGGACAGATTATGGCTACACCTTC. This codes for CASSLGTDYGYTF.